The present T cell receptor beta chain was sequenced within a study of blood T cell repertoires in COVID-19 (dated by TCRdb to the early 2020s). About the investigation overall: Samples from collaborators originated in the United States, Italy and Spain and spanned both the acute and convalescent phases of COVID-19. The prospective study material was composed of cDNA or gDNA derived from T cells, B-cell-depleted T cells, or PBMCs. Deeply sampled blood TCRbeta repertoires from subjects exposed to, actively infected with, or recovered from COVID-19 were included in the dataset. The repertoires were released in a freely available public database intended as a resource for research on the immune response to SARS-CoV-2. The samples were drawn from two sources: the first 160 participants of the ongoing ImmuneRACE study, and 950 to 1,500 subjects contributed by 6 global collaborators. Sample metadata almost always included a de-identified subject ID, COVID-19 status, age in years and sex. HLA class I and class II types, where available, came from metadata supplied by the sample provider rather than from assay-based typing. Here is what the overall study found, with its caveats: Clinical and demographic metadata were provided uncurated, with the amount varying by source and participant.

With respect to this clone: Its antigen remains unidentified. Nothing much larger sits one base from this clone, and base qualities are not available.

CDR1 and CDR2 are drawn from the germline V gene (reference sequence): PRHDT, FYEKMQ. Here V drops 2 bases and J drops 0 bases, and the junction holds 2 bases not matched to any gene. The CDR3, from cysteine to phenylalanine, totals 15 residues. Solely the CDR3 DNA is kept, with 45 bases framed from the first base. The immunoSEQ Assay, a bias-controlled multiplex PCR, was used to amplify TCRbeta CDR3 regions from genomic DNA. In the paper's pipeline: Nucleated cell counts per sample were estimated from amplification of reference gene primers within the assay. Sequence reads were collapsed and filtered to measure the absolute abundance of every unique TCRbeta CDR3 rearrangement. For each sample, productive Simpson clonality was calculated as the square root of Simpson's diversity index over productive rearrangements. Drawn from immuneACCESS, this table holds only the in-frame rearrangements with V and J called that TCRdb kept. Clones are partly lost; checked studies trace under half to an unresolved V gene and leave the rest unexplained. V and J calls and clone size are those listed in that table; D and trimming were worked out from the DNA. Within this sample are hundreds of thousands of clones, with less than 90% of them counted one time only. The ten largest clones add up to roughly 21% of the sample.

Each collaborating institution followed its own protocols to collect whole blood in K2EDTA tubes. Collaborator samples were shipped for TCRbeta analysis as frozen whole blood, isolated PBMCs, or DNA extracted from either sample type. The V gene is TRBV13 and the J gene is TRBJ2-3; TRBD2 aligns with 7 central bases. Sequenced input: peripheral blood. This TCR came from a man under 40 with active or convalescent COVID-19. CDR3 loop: CASSLLAESTDTQYF. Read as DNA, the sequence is TGTGCCAGCAGCTTACTAGCGGAAAGCACAGATACGCAGTATTTT.